This T cell receptor (beta chain) was found in a study of PD-L1 blockade in urothelial cancer. The table lists this clone with a few counts. Sequencing was performed with immunoSEQ multiplex PCR; in TCRdb, only in-frame clones are kept and a portion is missing. This table holds 100,000 to 150,000 clones, about 88% found once. The time point is: pretreatment peripheral blood. Between the trimmed V and J ends, which lost 3 bases and 0 bases, there was a span of 9 bases. The length of the CDR3 is 15 residues. Germline CDR1 MDHEN, CDR2 SYDVKM. The genes are TRBV28 and TRBJ1-3; D call uncertain. The clonotype comes from a man aged 50-60 years with urothelial cancer. The specimen comprised PBMCs, sampled around atezolizumab (anti-PD-L1) treatment. The CDR3 reads CASSLRGGSGNTIYF. For the CDR3, the DNA is TGTGCCAGCAGTTTGCGGGGTGGCTCTGGAAACACCATATATTTT.